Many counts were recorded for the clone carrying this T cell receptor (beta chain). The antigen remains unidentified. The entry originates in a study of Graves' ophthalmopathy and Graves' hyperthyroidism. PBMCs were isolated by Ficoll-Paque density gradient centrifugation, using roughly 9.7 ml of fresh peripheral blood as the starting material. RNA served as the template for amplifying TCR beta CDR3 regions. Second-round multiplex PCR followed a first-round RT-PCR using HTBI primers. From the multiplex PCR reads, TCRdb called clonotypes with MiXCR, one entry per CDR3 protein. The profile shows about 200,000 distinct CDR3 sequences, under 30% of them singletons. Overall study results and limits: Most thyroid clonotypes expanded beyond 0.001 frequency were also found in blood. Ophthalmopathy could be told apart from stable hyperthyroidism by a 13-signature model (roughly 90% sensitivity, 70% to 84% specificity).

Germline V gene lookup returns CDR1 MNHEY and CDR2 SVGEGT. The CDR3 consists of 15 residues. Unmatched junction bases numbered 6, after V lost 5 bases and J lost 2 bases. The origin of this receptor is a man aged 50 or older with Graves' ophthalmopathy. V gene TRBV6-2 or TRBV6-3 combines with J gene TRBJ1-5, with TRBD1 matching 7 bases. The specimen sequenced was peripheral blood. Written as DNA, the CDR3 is TGTGCCAGCAGTCCAGGGGGGAGTCGCAATCAGCCCCAGCATTTT. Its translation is CASSPGGSRNQPQHF.